This T cell receptor beta chain was found in a study of human thymus T cells. From germline, CDR1 is LNHDA and CDR2 SQIVND (reference sequence). The CDR3 totals 12 residues. Immunologically healthy infants in Finland undergoing congenital heart defect surgery were the donors. During surgery, about 0.45-1 mL peripheral blood was drawn from four of eight donors. All available leukocytes, rather than a set cell count, yielded the blood DNA. Study-wide points: An apparent bias in V and J gene usage was seen in thymic and blood repertoires.

This clone was seen a single time. The antigen is not known. The method was immunoSEQ multiplex PCR; TCRdb's version includes in-frame clones alone and lacks a portion of them. The sample lists some 40,000 clones, 85% to 95% occurring once. The receptor comes from a boy under three years old with a congenital heart defect but otherwise immunologically healthy. The chain carries TRBV19 and TRBJ1-5; perhaps TRBD1 as D (5 bases). The sequenced sample consisted of blood. The CDR3 DNA sequence: TGTTTGGAAGGGACTAGCAATCAGCCCCAGCATTTT. As protein: CLEGTSNQPQHF.